This record covers a single TCR beta chain. This specimen comes from a study of blood T cell repertoires in COVID-19. Study background: Sites across the United States, Italy and Spain contributed samples from acute and convalescent COVID-19.

The CDR3 runs 15 residues. Trimming at V came to 2 bases and at J to 2 bases, leaving 3 bases not matched to a gene. Germline V gives CDR1 MNHEY, CDR2 SMNVEV (reference sequence). The table came from immunoSEQ multiplex PCR; TCRdb's copy has only in-frame clones and leaves some out. The table lists some 220,000 clones, approximately 78% of them singletons. What was sequenced was peripheral blood. This sequence originates from a woman between 65 and 79 years old with COVID-19, enrolled during active disease. The chain uses TRBV27 and TRBJ2-7; 10 nucleotides align to TRBD1. The CDR3 reads CASSLSGQGAYEQYF. The CDR3 coding sequence is TGTGCCAGCAGTTTAAGTGGACAGGGGGCCTACGAGCAGTACTTC.